Listed below are T cell receptor beta chains from one sample, sequenced in a study of cytomegalovirus exposure and HLA in healthy donors. This table comes from immunoSEQ multiplex PCR, and its TCRdb copy is limited to in-frame clones, with some not included. The table includes roughly 43,000 clones, more than 85% detected once. The source material was PBMCs. The source is a man aged 18 to 30 in good health and CMV-seronegative. The CDR3 runs from the conserved cysteine through the conserved F or W. D genes are given only for firm matches. Size is stated for part of the rows, as once, few or many counts, or as a class when the clone is expanded.

CDR3 protein: CASSQEIGGEKLFF
CDR3 DNA: TGTGCCAGCAGCCAAGAAATAGGGGGAGAAAAACTGTTTTTT
J gene: TRBJ1-4
D gene: .
V gene: TRBV4-2
clone size: .
CDR3 length: 14

CDR3 protein: CASSLLGTYNEQFF
CDR3 DNA: TGTGCCAGCAGCTTACTGGGGACTTACAATGAGCAGTTCTTC
J gene: TRBJ2-1
D gene: .
V gene: TRBV11-2
clone size: .
CDR3 length: 14

CDR3 protein: CASSLGPLLYF
CDR3 DNA: TGTGCCAGCAGCCTGGGCCCGCTGCTTTACTTC
J gene: TRBJ2-7
D gene: .
V gene: TRBV7-9
clone size: .
CDR3 length: 11

CDR3 protein: CASSSGTASYGYTF
CDR3 DNA: TGTGCCAGCTCATCCGGGACAGCGAGCTATGGCTACACCTTC
J gene: TRBJ1-2
D gene: TRBD1
V gene: TRBV19
clone size: .
CDR3 length: 14

CDR3 protein: CASSPMNTEAFF
CDR3 DNA: TGTGCCAGCAGCCCTATGAACACTGAAGCTTTCTTT
J gene: TRBJ1-1
D gene: .
V gene: TRBV28
clone size: .
CDR3 length: 12

CDR3 protein: CASSLKGTSGINEQFF
CDR3 DNA: TGTGCCAGCAGCTTAAAGGGGACTAGCGGGATCAATGAGCAGTTCTTC
J gene: TRBJ2-1
D gene: TRBD2
V gene: TRBV7-2
clone size: .
CDR3 length: 16

CDR3 protein: CASSLRASYEQYF
CDR3 DNA: TGTGCCAGCAGCCTGCGGGCCAGCTACGAGCAGTACTTC
J gene: TRBJ2-7
D gene: .
V gene: TRBV14
clone size: .
CDR3 length: 13

CDR3 protein: CASSRLAGLDEQFF
CDR3 DNA: TGTGCCAGCAGCCGACTAGCGGGTCTCGATGAGCAGTTCTTC
J gene: TRBJ2-1
D gene: TRBD2
V gene: TRBV11-2
clone size: .
CDR3 length: 14

CDR3 protein: CASSLAHGGEAFF
CDR3 DNA: TGTGCCAGCAGCTTAGCTCACGGGGGTGAAGCTTTCTTT
J gene: TRBJ1-1
D gene: .
V gene: TRBV7-2
clone size: .
CDR3 length: 13

CDR3 protein: CSVEGGQTNEQFF
CDR3 DNA: TGCAGCGTTGAAGGCGGACAGACCAATGAGCAGTTCTTC
J gene: TRBJ2-1
D gene: .
V gene: TRBV29-1
clone size: .
CDR3 length: 13

CDR3 protein: CASSELGGPDTQYF
CDR3 DNA: TGTGCCAGCAGTGAGCTGGGGGGGCCAGATACGCAGTATTTT
J gene: TRBJ2-3
D gene: .
V gene: TRBV6-6
clone size: .
CDR3 length: 14

CDR3 protein: CASSLALTGGDYGYTF
CDR3 DNA: TGTGCCAGCAGCTTAGCGCTAACAGGGGGCGACTATGGCTACACCTTC
J gene: TRBJ1-2
D gene: TRBD1
V gene: TRBV7-2
clone size: .
CDR3 length: 16

CDR3 protein: CATSRVAADSYEQYF
CDR3 DNA: TGTGCCACCAGCAGAGTCGCGGCGGACTCCTACGAGCAGTACTTC
J gene: TRBJ2-7
D gene: .
V gene: TRBV15
clone size: .
CDR3 length: 15

CDR3 protein: CASRPGTGVLAEAFF
CDR3 DNA: TGTGCCAGCAGACCCGGGACAGGGGTATTGGCTGAAGCTTTCTTT
J gene: TRBJ1-1
D gene: TRBD1
V gene: TRBV7-6
clone size: .
CDR3 length: 15

CDR3 protein: CASSLDPGVDTQYF
CDR3 DNA: TGTGCCAGCAGCTTAGATCCAGGGGTAGATACGCAGTATTTT
J gene: TRBJ2-3
D gene: .
V gene: TRBV11-2
clone size: .
CDR3 length: 14

CDR3 protein: CASQPDSGVSGANVLTF
CDR3 DNA: TGTGCTTCCCAACCGGATTCGGGGGTCTCTGGGGCCAACGTCCTGACTTTC
J gene: TRBJ2-6
D gene: .
V gene: TRBV19
clone size: .
CDR3 length: 17

CDR3 protein: CASSVVGTRSGEQYF
CDR3 DNA: TGTGCCAGCAGCGTAGTTGGGACTAGAAGTGGCGAGCAGTACTTC
J gene: TRBJ2-7
D gene: TRBD2
V gene: TRBV9
clone size: .
CDR3 length: 15

CDR3 protein: CASSSNYRGSGNTIYF
CDR3 DNA: TGTGCCAGCAGTTCTAATTACAGGGGGTCTGGAAACACCATATATTTT
J gene: TRBJ1-3
D gene: TRBD1
V gene: TRBV7-6
clone size: once
CDR3 length: 16

CDR3 protein: CAGSGRGSDEQFF
CDR3 DNA: TGTGCCGGTAGCGGGAGGGGCTCCGATGAGCAGTTCTTC
J gene: TRBJ2-1
D gene: TRBD2
V gene: TRBV28
clone size: .
CDR3 length: 13

CDR3 protein: CASSARSSYEQYF
CDR3 DNA: TGTGCCAGCAGCGCCCGTAGCTCCTACGAGCAGTACTTC
J gene: TRBJ2-7
D gene: .
V gene: TRBV5-4
clone size: .
CDR3 length: 13

CDR3 protein: CASSRADRGTEAFF
CDR3 DNA: TGTGCCAGCAGCCGCGCGGACAGGGGAACTGAAGCTTTCTTT
J gene: TRBJ1-1
D gene: TRBD1
V gene: TRBV6-6
clone size: .
CDR3 length: 14

CDR3 protein: CASSLGQGPYEQYF
CDR3 DNA: TGCGCCAGCAGCTTGGGACAGGGGCCCTACGAGCAGTACTTC
J gene: TRBJ2-7
D gene: TRBD1
V gene: TRBV5-1
clone size: .
CDR3 length: 14

CDR3 protein: CASSQDSGGHQGQFF
CDR3 DNA: TGTGCCAGCAGCCAAGATTCGGGGGGGCATCAAGGCCAGTTCTTC
J gene: TRBJ2-1
D gene: TRBD2
V gene: TRBV4-2
clone size: .
CDR3 length: 15

CDR3 protein: CASSQTAYNEQFF
CDR3 DNA: TGCGCCAGCAGCCAGACAGCATACAATGAGCAGTTCTTC
J gene: TRBJ2-1
D gene: .
V gene: TRBV4-3
clone size: .
CDR3 length: 13

CDR3 protein: CSVATGGNDGYTF
CDR3 DNA: TGCAGCGTGGCAACAGGGGGAAATGATGGCTACACCTTC
J gene: TRBJ1-2
D gene: TRBD1
V gene: TRBV29-1
clone size: .
CDR3 length: 13

CDR3 protein: CASKAGAGTEAFF
CDR3 DNA: TGTGCCAGCAAGGCAGGGGCTGGCACTGAAGCTTTCTTT
J gene: TRBJ1-1
D gene: .
V gene: TRBV6-5
clone size: once
CDR3 length: 13

CDR3 protein: CASSVVNGELFF
CDR3 DNA: TGTGCCAGCAGCGTAGTTAACGGGGAGCTGTTTTTT
J gene: TRBJ2-2
D gene: .
V gene: TRBV9
clone size: .
CDR3 length: 12

CDR3 protein: CATHPTGGPQEQYF
CDR3 DNA: TGTGCCACTCATCCTACAGGGGGCCCCCAGGAGCAGTACTTC
J gene: TRBJ2-7
D gene: TRBD1
V gene: TRBV6-5
clone size: .
CDR3 length: 14

CDR3 protein: CASSVAGGEVGEKLFF
CDR3 DNA: TGTGCCAGCAGCGTAGCGGGGGGGGAGGTTGGTGAAAAACTGTTTTTT
J gene: TRBJ1-4
D gene: .
V gene: TRBV9
clone size: few
CDR3 length: 16

CDR3 protein: CASSEGRGTGGRFGYTF
CDR3 DNA: TGTGCCAGCAGTGAAGGAAGAGGGACAGGGGGCCGGTTTGGCTACACCTTC
J gene: TRBJ1-2
D gene: TRBD1
V gene: TRBV6-1
clone size: .
CDR3 length: 17

CDR3 protein: CASSPRGTEAFF
CDR3 DNA: TGTGCCAGCAGCCCCCGCGGCACTGAAGCTTTCTTT
J gene: TRBJ1-1
D gene: .
V gene: TRBV7-9
clone size: once
CDR3 length: 12

CDR3 protein: CASSGGTRDYNEQFF
CDR3 DNA: TGTGCCAGCAGCGGGGGCACAAGAGACTACAATGAGCAGTTCTTC
J gene: TRBJ2-1
D gene: .
V gene: TRBV9
clone size: .
CDR3 length: 15

CDR3 protein: CASSLDRDRGLFNEQFF
CDR3 DNA: TGTGCCAGCAGCTTGGACCGGGACAGGGGACTTTTCAATGAGCAGTTCTTC
J gene: TRBJ2-1
D gene: TRBD1
V gene: TRBV5-5
clone size: once
CDR3 length: 17

CDR3 protein: CASSLAGGPNEQFF
CDR3 DNA: TGTGCCAGCAGTTTAGCGGGAGGCCCCAATGAGCAGTTCTTC
J gene: TRBJ2-1
D gene: TRBD2
V gene: TRBV7-3
clone size: .
CDR3 length: 14

CDR3 protein: CASSWGHSSYNEQFF
CDR3 DNA: TGCGCCAGCAGCTGGGGACACAGCTCCTACAATGAGCAGTTCTTC
J gene: TRBJ2-1
D gene: .
V gene: TRBV5-1
clone size: .
CDR3 length: 15

CDR3 protein: CASSESSGANVLTF
CDR3 DNA: TGTGCCAGCAGTGAGAGCTCTGGGGCCAACGTCCTGACTTTC
J gene: TRBJ2-6
D gene: .
V gene: TRBV27
clone size: .
CDR3 length: 14

CDR3 protein: CASSVVNTGELFF
CDR3 DNA: TGTGCCAGCAGCGTCGTGAACACCGGGGAGCTGTTTTTT
J gene: TRBJ2-2
D gene: .
V gene: TRBV7-8
clone size: .
CDR3 length: 13

CDR3 protein: CASSGLNTEAFF
CDR3 DNA: TGTGCCAGCAGTGGGCTGAACACTGAAGCTTTCTTT
J gene: TRBJ1-1
D gene: .
V gene: TRBV2
clone size: .
CDR3 length: 12

CDR3 protein: CATLGQGSDTQYF
CDR3 DNA: TGTGCCACCTTGGGGCAGGGTTCAGATACGCAGTATTTT
J gene: TRBJ2-3
D gene: .
V gene: TRBV5-4
clone size: .
CDR3 length: 13

CDR3 protein: CASSELNAKNIQYF
CDR3 DNA: TGTGCCAGCAGTGAACTAAACGCCAAAAACATTCAGTACTTC
J gene: TRBJ2-4
D gene: .
V gene: TRBV6-1
clone size: .
CDR3 length: 14

CDR3 protein: CASSPTLNTEAFF
CDR3 DNA: TGTGCCAGCAGTCCCACTTTGAACACTGAAGCTTTCTTT
J gene: TRBJ1-1
D gene: .
V gene: TRBV6-5
clone size: .
CDR3 length: 13

CDR3 protein: CASRGAASNTGELFF
CDR3 DNA: TGCGCCAGCAGAGGGGCAGCCTCGAACACCGGGGAGCTGTTTTTT
J gene: TRBJ2-2
D gene: .
V gene: TRBV5-1
clone size: .
CDR3 length: 15

CDR3 protein: CASSFSGGATGELFF
CDR3 DNA: TGCGCCAGCAGCTTCAGCGGGGGGGCCACCGGGGAGCTGTTTTTT
J gene: TRBJ2-2
D gene: TRBD2
V gene: TRBV5-1
clone size: .
CDR3 length: 15

CDR3 protein: CASSALAGGTDTQYF
CDR3 DNA: TGTGCCAGCAGCGCCCTAGCGGGGGGGACAGATACGCAGTATTTT
J gene: TRBJ2-3
D gene: TRBD2
V gene: TRBV11-2
clone size: once
CDR3 length: 15

CDR3 protein: CASSLWDKASDTQYF
CDR3 DNA: TGTGCCAGCAGTTTATGGGACAAGGCATCAGATACGCAGTATTTT
J gene: TRBJ2-3
D gene: .
V gene: TRBV27
clone size: .
CDR3 length: 15

CDR3 protein: CASSLDPLAGQFF
CDR3 DNA: TGTGCCAGCAGCTTAGATCCCCTAGCGGGACAGTTCTTC
J gene: TRBJ2-1
D gene: TRBD2
V gene: TRBV11-3
clone size: once
CDR3 length: 13

CDR3 protein: CASSQDWGQGSTGELFF
CDR3 DNA: TGCGCCAGCAGCCAAGATTGGGGACAGGGGAGCACCGGGGAGCTGTTTTTT
J gene: TRBJ2-2
D gene: TRBD1
V gene: TRBV4-3
clone size: .
CDR3 length: 17

CDR3 protein: CASSLTQGTGELFF
CDR3 DNA: TGCGCCAGCAGCTTGACACAGGGGACCGGGGAGCTGTTTTTT
J gene: TRBJ2-2
D gene: TRBD1
V gene: TRBV5-1
clone size: .
CDR3 length: 14

CDR3 protein: CASSLVPRTGAIYGYTF
CDR3 DNA: TGTGCCAGCAGCTTGGTTCCCAGGACAGGGGCGATCTATGGCTACACCTTC
J gene: TRBJ1-2
D gene: TRBD1
V gene: TRBV5-6
clone size: .
CDR3 length: 17

CDR3 protein: CARADLGDRSSEQYF
CDR3 DNA: TGTGCCAGAGCGGATCTTGGGGACAGGTCCAGCGAGCAGTACTTC
J gene: TRBJ2-7
D gene: TRBD1
V gene: TRBV5-3
clone size: .
CDR3 length: 15

CDR3 protein: CSVEGPGGGEQYF
CDR3 DNA: TGCAGCGTTGAAGGACCGGGGGGTGGGGAGCAGTACTTC
J gene: TRBJ2-7
D gene: TRBD2
V gene: TRBV29-1
clone size: once
CDR3 length: 13

CDR3 protein: CASSMIQGTNRETQYF
CDR3 DNA: TGTGCCAGTAGTATGATACAGGGGACAAATAGAGAGACCCAGTACTTC
J gene: TRBJ2-5
D gene: TRBD1
V gene: TRBV19
clone size: .
CDR3 length: 16

CDR3 protein: CASSDGGLPGNTIYF
CDR3 DNA: TGTGCCAGCAGTGACGGAGGTCTACCTGGAAACACCATATATTTT
J gene: TRBJ1-3
D gene: .
V gene: TRBV25-1
clone size: .
CDR3 length: 15